This passage covers 5 T cell receptor beta chains from one sample sequenced in a study of blood T cell repertoires in COVID-19. TCRdb's copy holds only in-frame clones and misses some; the assay was immunoSEQ multiplex PCR. The table records about 360,000 clones, approximately 86% of them present only once. Source material: peripheral blood. All receptors derive from a woman aged 60-75 years with COVID-19, enrolled during active disease.

The chain joins TRBV2 to TRBJ2-7; D ambiguous. CDR1 is SNHLY, CDR2 FYNNEI, per germline. The germline V and J ends were trimmed by 5 bases and 5 bases, with 16 bases remaining between them. CDR3 size: 14 residues. The CDR3 spells CASSPLDPRDEQYF. The CDR3 coding sequence is TGTGCCAGCAGTCCGCTCGACCCACGGGACGAGCAGTACTTC.

This clone was recorded once. The chain carries TRBV14 and TRBJ2-1; tentatively, D is TRBD2 (5 bases). The CDR3 consists of 13 residues. V shed 3 bases and J shed 9 bases, with 12 bases lying between them. Germline V lookup: CDR1 SGHDN, CDR2 FVKESK. This chain's CDR3 is CASSHSELGEQFF. CDR3 bases: TGTGCCAGCAGCCATAGCGAGCTGGGTGAGCAGTTCTTC. Full variable domain (outside the CDR3, taken from reference TRBV14 and TRBJ2-1): EAGVTQFPSHSVIEKGQTVTLRCDPISGHDNLYWYRRVMGKEIKFLLHFVKESKQDESGMPNNRFLAERTGGTYSTLKVQPAELEDSGVYFCASSHSELGEQFFGPGTRLTVL.

V is TRBV7-2 and J is TRBJ2-5; 13 positions agree with TRBD2. CDR1 is SGHTA, CDR2 FQGNSA, per germline. V lost 6 bases and J lost 4; bases outside the gene matches: 11. There are 17 residues in the CDR3. Written as DNA, the CDR3 is TGTGCCAGCAGTCGGACTAGCGGGGGCCTTGACCCAGAGACCCAGTACTTC. This codes for CASSRTSGGLDPETQYF. Based on the CDR3 plus reference TRBV7-2 and TRBJ2-5, the full variable domain is GAGVSQSPSNKVTEKGKDVELRCDPISGHTALYWYRQSLGQGLEFLIYFQGNSAPDKSGLPSDRFSAERTGGSVSTLTIQRTQQEDSAVYLCASSRTSGGLDPETQYFGPGTRLLVL.

The chain joins TRBV5-4 to TRBJ1-1; TRBD1 might be the D (6 bases). Trimming pared 4 bases from V and 7 bases from J, leaving 14 bases between. This CDR3 has 13 amino acids. Per the germline V gene, CDR1 is SGHNT and CDR2 is YYREEE (reference sequence). CDR3 loop: CASSTGYNGEAFF. The CDR3 nucleotides read TGTGCCAGCAGCACAGGGTACAACGGTGAAGCTTTCTTT.

V and J are TRBV5-6 and TRBJ1-4; D ambiguous. From germline, CDR1 is SGHDT and CDR2 YYEEEE. Trimming took off 3 bases at V and 8 bases at J, with 11 bases between the two ends. There are 13 residues in the CDR3. CDR3 in DNA: TGTGCCAGCAGCTCGTTTCAGAGGGAAAAACTGTTTTTT. Protein: CASSSFQREKLFF.